This T cell receptor (beta chain) was identified in a study of blood T cell repertoires in COVID-19. Study overall: Whether acute or convalescent, the COVID-19 samples came from the United States, Italy and Spain. PBMCs, B-cell-depleted T cells, or T cells were the source of the cDNA or gDNA that made up the material.

Original methodology: Nucleated cell number was recorded as an estimate derived from reference gene primer amplification. The repertoire was sequenced with immunoSEQ multiplex PCR; TCRdb's copy has only in-frame clones and lacks some. The V and J calls and clone size were taken over from that table, and D and trimming were inferred from the DNA. Of roughly 120,000 clones in the sample, 75% to 90% are singletons; the top ten hold around 6.7%. This CDR3 has 16 residues. Looked up from germline, CDR1 is SGHVS and CDR2 is FNYEAQ. With V trimmed by 0 bases and J by 7 bases, 9 bases remained unmatched. The clonotype originates from a woman between 50 and 59 years old with acute or convalescent COVID-19. Input material: peripheral blood. This chain links TRBV7-6 with TRBJ2-1, with 7 bases aligning to TRBD2. DNA for the CDR3: TGTGCCAGCAGCTTAGCGCGTGGACTAGGTGAGAATGAGCAGTTCTTC. Protein sequence: CASSLARGLGENEQFF.